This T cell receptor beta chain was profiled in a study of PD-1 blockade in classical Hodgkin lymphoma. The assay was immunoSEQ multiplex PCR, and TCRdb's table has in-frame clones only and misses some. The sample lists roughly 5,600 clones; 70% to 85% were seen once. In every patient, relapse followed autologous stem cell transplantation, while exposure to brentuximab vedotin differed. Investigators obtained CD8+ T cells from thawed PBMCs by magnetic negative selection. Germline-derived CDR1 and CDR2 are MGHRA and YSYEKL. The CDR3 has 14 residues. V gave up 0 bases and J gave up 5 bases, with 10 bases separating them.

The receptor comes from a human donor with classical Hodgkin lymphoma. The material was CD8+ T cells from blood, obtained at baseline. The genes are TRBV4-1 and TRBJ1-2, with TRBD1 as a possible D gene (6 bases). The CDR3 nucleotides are TGCGCCAGCAGCCAAGAACAGGGCAGGTATGGCTACACCTTC. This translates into CASSQEQGRYGYTF.